This is a list of T cell receptor beta chains from one sample in a study of T cell repertoires in cytomegalovirus infection. TCRdb processed the reads anew with MiXCR; each CDR3 protein has one entry. The sample lists 400,000 or so distinct CDR3 sequences, 15% to 20% occurring once. Sequencing was carried out using PBMCs. All receptors derive from a human donor in good health (CMV status not recorded). Some clones in this sample may be carry-over from other donors' samples. CDR3s include the opening cysteine and the closing phenylalanine or tryptophan. The D gene is left open where the match is weak. Some rows have no size entry. The others give once, few or many, or a class for an expanded clone.

D: NA
V: TRBV3-1
size: many
J: TRBJ1-6
CDR3: CASSQDGGGNSPLHF
DNA: TGTGCCAGCAGCCAAGACGGAGGCGGCAATTCACCCCTCCACTTT

D: NA
V: TRBV19
size: few
J: TRBJ1-2
CDR3: CASRGNGGYTF
DNA: TGTGCCAGTAGAGGGAATGGTGGCTACACCTTC

D: TRBD1
V: TRBV7-6
size: many
J: TRBJ1-4
CDR3: CASSFTTGGLFF
DNA: TGTGCCAGCAGCTTCACAACAGGGGGACTGTTTTTT

D: NA
V: TRBV7-2
size: many
J: TRBJ2-3
CDR3: CASSSFSGPGTQYF
DNA: TGTGCCAGCAGCTCCTTTAGCGGCCCCGGTACGCAGTATTTT

D: NA
V: TRBV12-3/TRBV12-4
size: NA
J: TRBJ2-6
CDR3: CASSLSQSGANVLTF
DNA: TGTGCCAGCAGCCTCTCGCAGTCTGGGGCCAACGTCCTGACTTTC

D: TRBD2
V: TRBV4-2
size: many
J: TRBJ2-1
CDR3: CASSQVSSGDNEQFF
DNA: TGTGCCAGCAGCCAAGTTTCTAGCGGGGATAATGAGCAGTTCTTC

D: TRBD1
V: TRBV7-2
size: many
J: TRBJ1-2
CDR3: CASRRDRALYGYTF
DNA: TGTGCCAGCAGGCGGGACAGGGCATTATATGGCTACACCTTC

D: TRBD2
V: TRBV4-1
size: NA
J: TRBJ2-3
CDR3: CASSQEVAGGDTQYF
DNA: TGCGCCAGCAGCCAAGAGGTAGCGGGGGGAGATACGCAGTATTTT

D: NA
V: TRBV7-2
size: many
J: TRBJ1-4
CDR3: CASSLGVGEEKLFF
DNA: TGTGCCAGCAGCCTTGGGGTAGGGGAAGAAAAACTGTTTTTT

D: TRBD2
V: TRBV29-1
size: NA
J: TRBJ2-5
CDR3: CSVGGLAYETQYF
DNA: TGCAGCGTTGGCGGACTAGCATACGAGACCCAGTACTTC

D: TRBD1
V: TRBV4-1
size: once
J: TRBJ2-2
CDR3: CASSQPRGDRVGGELFF
DNA: TGCGCCAGCAGCCAACCTCGTGGGGACAGGGTTGGCGGGGAGCTGTTTTTT

D: NA
V: TRBV2
size: NA
J: TRBJ1-5
CDR3: CASSDNPRGGNQPQHF
DNA: TGTGCCAGCAGTGATAACCCGAGGGGGGGCAATCAGCCCCAGCATTTT

D: NA
V: TRBV6-6
size: NA
J: TRBJ1-4
CDR3: CASSYWQGYGNEKLFF
DNA: TGTGCCAGCAGTTATTGGCAGGGATACGGTAATGAAAAACTGTTTTTT

D: NA
V: TRBV7-6
size: many
J: TRBJ1-1
CDR3: CASSLMGRMNTEAFF
DNA: TGTGCCAGCAGCTTAATGGGTAGGATGAACACTGAAGCTTTCTTT

D: NA
V: TRBV2
size: few
J: TRBJ2-2
CDR3: CASMVSAGELFF
DNA: TGTGCCAGCATGGTTAGCGCCGGGGAGCTGTTTTTT

D: NA
V: TRBV12-5
size: NA
J: TRBJ2-7
CDR3: CASGSSDGSYEQYF
DNA: TGTGCTAGTGGTTCGTCGGACGGAAGCTACGAGCAGTACTTC